This TCR beta chain was captured in a study of blood T cells in healthy people across ages. This CDR3 is built from 12 residues. Per the germline V gene, CDR1 is DFQATT and CDR2 is SNEGSKA (reference sequence). Trimming took off 1 base at V and 2 bases at J, with 5 bases between the two ends. Primers used in a second PCR of roughly 6 to 11 cycles were a sample-barcoded 5' primer and a J-beta primer mix. Each CDR3 protein gets one entry after TCRdb re-called the 5' RACE reads with MiXCR. The data contain some 1.1 million distinct CDR3 sequences, around two fifths of them singletons. The sequenced material came from blood. This sequence joins TRBV20-1 and TRBJ2-5; D call uncertain. This receptor was identified in a man between 18 and 35 years old in good health. The CDR3 spells CSARAAQETQYF. The CDR3 DNA reads as TGCAGTGCTAGAGCGGCGCAAGAGACCCAGTACTTC.